Listed here are 19 T cell receptor beta chains from one sample, sequenced in a study of blood T cell repertoires in COVID-19. TCRdb's table, derived via immunoSEQ multiplex PCR, lists solely in-frame clones and lacks some. Of roughly 330,000 clones listed, roughly 86% were seen once; the top ten hold approximately 5%. The sequenced material came from PBMCs or T cells enriched from blood (not recorded which). These receptors originate from a woman aged 25-40 years who had recovered from COVID-19.

The chain has TRBV15 and TRBJ1-1; TRBD1 might be the D (6 bases). V dropped 3 bases and J dropped 1 base, with 12 bases sitting between them. Per the germline V gene, CDR1 is LNHNV and CDR2 is YYDKDF (reference sequence). The CDR3 is 15 amino acids. The DNA for the CDR3 is TGTGCCACCAGCAGGGACGGACAGTCGAACACTGAAGCTTTCTTT. This sequence encodes CATSRDGQSNTEAFF.

This chain uses TRBV28 with TRBJ2-2; 7 bases align to TRBD1. The CDR3 runs 15 residues. Germline CDR1 MDHEN, CDR2 SYDVKM. V was clipped by 5 bases and J by 3 bases; unmatched bases: 6. CDR3 amino acids: CASSMTGFDTGELFF. CDR3 in DNA: TGTGCCAGCAGTATGACAGGGTTCGACACCGGGGAGCTGTTTTTT.

The chain has TRBV28 and TRBJ1-5; the D gene is possibly TRBD1 (6 bases). Per the germline V gene, CDR1 is MDHEN and CDR2 is SYDVKM. The CDR3 covers 13 residues. Trimming shortened V by 6 bases and J by 5 bases, and 11 bases separated the two germline ends. The DNA of the CDR3 is TGTGCCAGCAGATTAGCAGGGGATCAGCCCCAGCATTTT. Residues: CASRLAGDQPQHF.

V usage is TRBV2 and J usage is TRBJ2-1; the D gene is possibly TRBD1 (5 bases). This CDR3 contains 17 residues. Trimming took 10 bases from V and 8 from J, leaving 30 bases between them. CDR1 and CDR2 from the germline V gene are SNHLY and FYNNEI. Here the CDR3 DNA reads TGTGCCACCCCGAAATCCCAGGGTACCTCTACTGGCTATGAGCAGTTCTTC. As protein: CATPKSQGTSTGYEQFF.

This clone was observed a few times. The chain is built from TRBV11-3 and TRBJ2-7; TRBD1 matches at 8 bases. The CDR3 extends over 15 amino acids. Germline V CDR1 and CDR2: SGHNT, YENEEA. V lost 5 bases and J lost 1; bases outside the gene matches: 7. The CDR3: CASSKGQGASYEQYF. In DNA form, the CDR3 reads TGTGCCAGCAGCAAAGGACAGGGCGCTTCCTACGAGCAGTACTTC.

This chain uses TRBV7-9 with TRBJ2-5; 10 positions match TRBD1. The CDR3 covers 15 residues. J was trimmed by 5 bases and V by 1 base; bases with no gene match: 4. Per germline, CDR1 SEHNR and CDR2 FQNEAQ (reference sequence). CDR3 bases: TGTGCCAGCAGCTTAGGACAGGGGGCCCGGGAGACCCAGTACTTC. Encoded protein: CASSLGQGARETQYF. Supplemented by reference TRBV7-9 and TRBJ2-5, the full variable domain reads DTGVSQNPRHKITKRGQNVTFRCDPISEHNRLYWYRQTLGQGPEFLTYFQNEAQLEKSRLLSDRFSAERPKGSFSTLEIQRTEQGDSAMYLCASSLGQGARETQYFGPGTRLLVL.

This clone occurred once. V gene TRBV10-1 combines with J gene TRBJ2-2, with 9 bases lining up with TRBD1. Looked up from germline, CDR1 is WNHNN and CDR2 is SYGVQD (reference sequence). V lost 2 bases to trimming and J lost 5 bases; unmatched junction nucleotides: 9. The CDR3 covers 17 residues. The CDR3 bases are TGCGCCAGCAGTGAGCTGAAGGGACAGGGACATACCGGGGAGCTGTTTTTT. This sequence encodes CASSELKGQGHTGELFF.

The J gene is TRBJ1-5, the V gene TRBV19; D perhaps matches TRBD1 (6 bases). The CDR3 runs 14 residues. Germline CDR1 and CDR2: LNHDA and SQIVND (reference sequence). The V end was cut by 1 base, the J end by 9 bases, with 13 bases between. The CDR3 sequence is CASSIGRGLWPQHF. The CDR3 region has the DNA TGTGCCAGTAGTATAGGGCGGGGGCTGTGGCCCCAGCATTTT. The variable domain in full, with the rest retrieved from reference TRBV19 and TRBJ1-5, is DGGITQSPKYLFRKEGQNVTLSCEQNLNHDAMYWYRQDPGQGLRLIYYSQIVNDFQKGDIAEGYSVSREKKESFPLTVTSAQKNPTAFYLCASSIGRGLWPQHFGDGTRLSIL.

The genes are TRBV27 and TRBJ2-7; 8 bases match TRBD1. The CDR3 covers 15 residues. V was clipped by 4 bases and J by 2 bases; unmatched bases: 7. Germline-derived CDR1 and CDR2 are MNHEY and SMNVEV (reference sequence). The CDR3 loop is CASSSPSRGPYEQYF. CDR3 in DNA: TGTGCCAGCAGTTCGCCAAGCAGGGGGCCCTACGAGCAGTACTTC.

V and J are TRBV5-1 and TRBJ2-5; D is undetermined. The CDR3 has 15 amino acids. Trimming pared 0 bases from V and 2 bases from J, leaving 11 bases between. Germline values: CDR1 SGHRS, CDR2 YFSETQ. CDR3 region: CASSLANFPQETQYF. CDR3 coding DNA: TGCGCCAGCAGCTTGGCCAACTTCCCACAAGAGACCCAGTACTTC. The variable domain in full, with the rest retrieved from reference TRBV5-1 and TRBJ2-5, is KAGVTQTPRYLIKTRGQQVTLSCSPISGHRSVSWYQQTPGQGLQFLFEYFSETQRNKGNFPGRFSGRQFSNSRSEMNVSTLELGDSALYLCASSLANFPQETQYFGPGTRLLVL.

The chain uses TRBV18 and TRBJ2-7, with 7 positions matching TRBD1. This CDR3 has 15 amino acids. CDR1 and CDR2 from the germline V gene are KGHSH and LQKENI. V trimming: 3 bases; J trimming: 3 bases; junction bases outside the gene matches: 8. The CDR3 nucleotides read TGTGCCAGCTCACCCGACAGGGTCCGATTCTACGAGCAGTACTTC. Encoded protein: CASSPDRVRFYEQYF.

This chain connects TRBV2 to TRBJ2-1, with D perhaps TRBD1 (6 bases). The V and J ends lost 4 bases and 14 bases respectively, with 12 bases between them. There are 11 residues in the CDR3. CDR1 is SNHLY, CDR2 FYNNEI, per germline. CDR3 amino acids: CASSAQGWEFF. CDR3 coding DNA: TGTGCCAGCAGTGCACAGGGTTGGGAGTTCTTC.

The genes are TRBV6-5 and TRBJ1-5; perhaps TRBD1 as D (5 bases). Trimming removed 8 bases at V and 3 bases at J, with 17 bases between. The CDR3 covers 15 residues. In germline, CDR1 is MNHEY, CDR2 SVGAGI. CDR3: CASGAQAVLNQPQHF. The CDR3 nucleotides read TGTGCCAGCGGGGCTCAGGCAGTCCTCAATCAGCCCCAGCATTTT.

J is TRBJ2-5 and V is TRBV2; 8 bases line up with TRBD2. Looked up from germline, CDR1 is SNHLY and CDR2 is FYNNEI. V lost 7 bases, J lost 5 bases, and 9 bases stayed unmatched. The CDR3 totals 14 residues. In DNA form, the CDR3 reads TGTGCCAGCACTGGGGACGGGGGGGCGGAGACCCAGTACTTC. Encoded protein: CASTGDGGAETQYF.

Only one count was recorded for this clone. The chain couples TRBV7-9 to TRBJ1-2, with 8 bases fitting TRBD1. Losses at the gene ends were 5 bases for V and 6 bases for J; bases not matched to a gene: 17. The CDR3 extends over 17 amino acids. Per the germline V gene, CDR1 is SEHNR and CDR2 is FQNEAQ (reference sequence). For the CDR3, the DNA is TGTGCCAGCAGCCAGGGGTTTAGACAGGGGATCCGTGATGGCTACACCTTC. Its translation is CASSQGFRQGIRDGYTF.

The chain has TRBV2 and TRBJ2-7; D not certain. The length of the CDR3 is 13 residues. CDR1 SNHLY and CDR2 FYNNEI come from the germline V gene. V lost 11 bases, J lost 3 bases, and 17 bases lay in between. CDR3 bases: TGTGCCCAGACACCTTTGGTGAGCTACGAGCAGTACTTC. It specifies CAQTPLVSYEQYF.

The gene calls are TRBV18 and TRBJ2-7; 8 bases line up with TRBD1. Looked up from germline, CDR1 is KGHSH and CDR2 is LQKENI. Trimming removed 6 bases from V and 3 bases from J; junction bases left unmatched: 7. CDR3 length: 14 amino acids. The CDR3 loop is CASSLGTGFYEQYF. The CDR3 bases are TGTGCCAGCTCCTTGGGGACAGGATTCTACGAGCAGTACTTC.

The chain recombines TRBV5-1 with TRBJ2-7, with D possibly being TRBD2 (6 bases). The CDR3 runs 14 residues. CDR1 SGHRS and CDR2 YFSETQ come from the germline V gene. Trimming shortened V by 3 bases and J by 2 bases, and 12 bases separated the two germline ends. The CDR3 protein is CASSWGTATYEQYF. The CDR3 DNA is TGCGCCAGCAGCTGGGGGACTGCTACCTACGAGCAGTACTTC. Full variable domain (rest looked up from reference TRBV5-1 and TRBJ2-7): KAGVTQTPRYLIKTRGQQVTLSCSPISGHRSVSWYQQTPGQGLQFLFEYFSETQRNKGNFPGRFSGRQFSNSRSEMNVSTLELGDSALYLCASSWGTATYEQYFGPGTRLTVT.

The J gene is TRBJ2-1, the V gene TRBV19; D is unresolved. The germline V gene encodes CDR1 LNHDA and CDR2 SQIVND (reference sequence). The CDR3 has 15 amino acids. Trimming removed 3 bases from V and 0 bases from J, with 9 bases in between. CDR3 amino acids: CASSIEFFSYNEQFF. DNA for the CDR3: TGTGCCAGTAGTATTGAGTTTTTCTCCTACAATGAGCAGTTCTTC.